These T cell receptor beta chains were read from a single sample in a study of shared clonotypes between healthy human individuals. Libraries were prepared by immunoSEQ multiplex PCR; TCRdb keeps only in-frame clonotypes and omits some of them. The sample includes approximately 500,000 clones, around 73% of them seen just once. Source material: PBMCs. These receptors were taken from a woman between 35 and 50 years old in good health. Some clones in this sample may be carry-over from other donors' samples. The CDR3 runs from the conserved cysteine through the conserved F or W. The D gene is left open where the match is weak. Expanded clones get a size class; other rows say once, few or many, or leave the size out.

clone_size j_call d_call v_call cdr3_aa cdr3_nt
once TRBJ2-1 TRBD1 TRBV27 CASSIGGQGANEQFF TGTGCCAGCAGTATAGGTGGACAGGGGGCAAATGAGCAGTTCTTC
once TRBJ2-7 TRBD1 TRBV19 CASSLGQGGTSYEQYF TGTGCCAGTAGCCTCGGACAGGGGGGGACCTCCTACGAGCAGTACTTC
few TRBJ2-2 TRBD2 TRBV4-3 CASSLRTSFGTGELFF TGCGCCAGCAGCCTAAGGACTAGCTTCGGCACCGGGGAGCTGTTTTTT
. TRBJ2-3 . TRBV7-2 CASSLRPTTDTQYF TGTGCCAGCAGCTTACGACCGACCACAGATACGCAGTATTTT
. TRBJ1-1 TRBD1 TRBV28 CASSLFPRRRTGNTEAFF TGTGCCAGCAGTTTATTTCCCCGACGACGGACAGGGAACACTGAAGCTTTCTTT
. TRBJ1-2 . TRBV25-1 CASSGTSVLANYGYTF TGTGCCAGCAGTGGCACCTCCGTTTTAGCTAACTATGGCTACACCTTC
. TRBJ2-7 TRBD2 TRBV5-4 CASSLKGLVYEQYF TGTGCCAGCAGCTTGAAGGGACTAGTCTACGAGCAGTACTTC
. TRBJ2-1 TRBD2 TRBV9 CASSVEAGGLTNEQFF TGTGCCAGCAGCGTAGAGGCGGGAGGGCTAACCAATGAGCAGTTCTTC
. TRBJ2-6 . TRBV28 CASLMPNSGANVLTF TGTGCCAGCTTGATGCCCAACTCTGGGGCCAACGTCCTGACTTTC
. TRBJ2-7 TRBD2 TRBV27 CASSSYQPSGRHPYEQYF TGTGCCAGCAGTTCCTACCAGCCTAGCGGGCGGCACCCCTACGAGCAGTACTTC
. TRBJ2-7 TRBD2 TRBV27 CASSLTTGGQVEQYF TGTGCCAGCAGTCTGACGACGGGAGGGCAGGTCGAGCAGTACTTC
. TRBJ1-2 TRBD1 TRBV28 CASSRPDRVGGYTF TGTGCCAGCAGTCGACCGGACAGGGTCGGTGGCTACACCTTC
. TRBJ2-2 . TRBV4-2 CASSPGQFAGELFF TGTGCCAGCAGCCCCGGACAGTTCGCCGGGGAGCTGTTTTTT
. TRBJ2-7 TRBD2 TRBV6-6 CASSLGRGSYEQYF TGTGCCAGCAGCCTGGGGAGGGGCTCCTACGAGCAGTACTTC
few TRBJ2-7 TRBD1 TRBV6-5 CASRVDGTVSYEQYF TGTGCCAGCAGAGTAGATGGGACAGTCTCCTACGAGCAGTACTTC
. TRBJ1-2 TRBD1 TRBV29-1 CSVVEGNRGYGYTF TGCAGCGTTGTCGAGGGCAACAGGGGGTATGGCTACACCTTC
. TRBJ1-1 TRBD1 TRBV29-1 CSVGQDNTEAFF TGCAGCGTCGGACAGGACAACACTGAAGCTTTCTTT
few TRBJ2-3 . TRBV5-1 CASSLGGKYTDTQYF TGCGCCAGCAGCTTGGGCGGAAAATACACAGATACGCAGTATTTT
. TRBJ2-1 TRBD1 TRBV29-1 CSATGTAYNEQFF TGCAGCGCCACCGGGACAGCATACAATGAGCAGTTCTTC
. TRBJ2-1 . TRBV5-4 CASSLGQGAYNEQFF TGTGCCAGCAGCTTGGGGCAGGGAGCCTACAATGAGCAGTTCTTC
. TRBJ1-2 . TRBV28 CASSLLRPSLVSGYTF TGTGCCAGCAGTTTATTGAGGCCCTCGTTGGTTAGTGGCTACACCTTC
. TRBJ2-6 . TRBV6-5 CASSSQPSGANVLTF TGTGCCAGCAGTTCACAGCCTTCTGGGGCCAACGTCCTGACTTTC
. TRBJ2-7 TRBD2 TRBV5-1 CASSLVPSGTQYEQYF TGCGCCAGCAGCTTAGTTCCTAGCGGGACTCAGTACGAGCAGTACTTC
many TRBJ1-2 . TRBV7-2 CASSLGSDDYGYTF TGTGCCAGCAGCTTAGGGTCAGACGACTATGGCTACACCTTC
many TRBJ1-2 . TRBV11-2 CASTEGRGRHYYGYTF TGTGCCAGCACTGAGGGCAGGGGTCGACACTACTATGGCTACACCTTC
once TRBJ1-6 . TRBV30 CAWTGMLTNSPLHF TGTGCCTGGACAGGGATGCTAACTAATTCACCCCTCCACTTT
many TRBJ2-2 TRBD1 TRBV5-1 CASSLGTGGGTGELFF TGCGCCAGCAGCTTGGGGACAGGGGGCGGCACCGGGGAGCTGTTTTTT
. TRBJ2-3 . TRBV19 CASSIRDSTDTQYF TGTGCCAGTAGTATAAGGGACAGCACAGATACGCAGTATTTT
. TRBJ2-1 . TRBV30 CAWSVLGYEQFF TGTGCCTGGAGTGTTTTGGGCTATGAGCAGTTCTTC
. TRBJ2-5 . TRBV4-3 CASSLRTDQAGETQYF TGCGCCAGCAGCCTGCGGACAGACCAGGCGGGAGAGACCCAGTACTTC
. TRBJ2-3 . TRBV19 CASGLAPTDTQYF TGTGCCAGTGGGCTAGCACCGACAGATACGCAGTATTTT
. TRBJ2-2 . TRBV5-4 CASSHDYANTGELFF TGTGCCAGCAGCCACGACTATGCGAACACCGGGGAGCTGTTTTTT
. TRBJ2-2 TRBD2 TRBV6-4 CASRPMAGGPELFF TGTGCCAGCAGACCGATGGCGGGAGGGCCGGAGCTGTTTTTT
. TRBJ2-1 . TRBV9 CASSLGPESSYNEQFF TGTGCCAGCAGCCTCGGTCCCGAAAGCTCCTACAATGAGCAGTTCTTC
. TRBJ1-2 . TRBV19 CASSPQGGKGYGYTF TGTGCCAGTAGTCCACAAGGGGGAAAGGGCTATGGCTACACCTTC